The entry below gives a single TCR beta chain sequence along with its context. The antigen is unknown. V dropped 3 bases and J dropped 0 bases, with 6 bases sitting between them. The length of the CDR3 is 14 residues. From germline, CDR1 is SEHNR and CDR2 FQNEAQ (reference sequence). Cultured CD4+ T cell DNA was sequenced using the Oncomine TCR Beta short-read assay. Genomic DNA extraction was carried out from cultured CD4+ T cells. MiXCR was run by TCRdb on the PCR reads, yielding one entry per CDR3 protein. The sample includes approximately 1,300 distinct CDR3 sequences, 40% to 60% of them seen just once. The sample comes from a study of vaccination and CD4 T cells after COVID-19. In the study overall: It was a median about 100 days after diagnosis, with a range of 35 to 161, that post-COVID samples were drawn. The cells in question were stimulated using overlapping spike peptides derived from SARS-CoV-2, HCoV-NL63, HCoV-OC43 and HCoV-229E.

Treatment denoted: approximately 9-day PBMC culture with coronavirus spike peptide pools or control peptides (ViraFEST assay). CD4+ T cells that came from the unexposed donor were collected before the COVID-19 pandemic (2011-2018). Medium was half-exchanged with fresh IL-2 medium on days 3 and 7. The chain employs TRBV7-9 and TRBJ1-3, with D perhaps TRBD1 (5 bases). This clonotype was obtained from a human donor in good health. Source material: CD4+ T cells from blood, cultured in vitro. CDR3 residues: CASSLTASGNTIYF. The DNA of the CDR3 is TGTGCCAGCAGCTTGACAGCCTCTGGAAACACCATATATTTT.